The following is a T cell receptor beta chain sequence with its context. The data are from a study of blood T cell repertoires in COVID-19. Background on the study: Samples of COVID-19 (acute and convalescent) were obtained from the United States, Italy and Spain.

V lost 7 bases and J lost 2, with 14 bases in between. Germline-derived CDR1 and CDR2 are SQVTM and ANQGSEA. The CDR3 runs 13 residues. The protocol was immunoSEQ multiplex PCR, while the TCRdb copy is restricted to in-frame clones and leaves out a portion. Of fewer than 150,000 clones listed, about nine tenths are singletons. The TCR was taken from a woman in her 50s with acute or convalescent COVID-19. Sequencing input: peripheral blood. The V call is TRBV29-1, the J call TRBJ1-1, with D possibly TRBD1 on 6 matching bases. The CDR3 bases are TGCAGCGGTGGACAGACGACAAACACTGAAGCTTTCTTT. It translates to CSGGQTTNTEAFF. The complete variable domain, with remaining parts taken from reference TRBV29-1 and TRBJ1-1, reads SAVISQKPSRDICQRGTSLTIQCQVDSQVTMMFWYRQQPGQSLTLIATANQGSEATYESGFVIDKFPISRPNLTFSTLTVSNMSPEDSSIYLCSGGQTTNTEAFFGQGTRLTVV.